The following is a T cell receptor (beta chain) sequence with its context. Clones were sequenced by immunoSEQ multiplex PCR, and TCRdb holds only the in-frame ones, with some missing. The sample carries about 52,000 clones, 86% recorded once. This entry comes from a study of blood T cell repertoires in COVID-19. This CDR3 spans 14 amino acids. Material: peripheral blood. The genes are TRBV21-1 and TRBJ2-5; the table names TRBD2, a call not compared with the DNA. TRBV21-1 is deemed a pseudogene. This receptor was obtained from an elderly woman with acute or convalescent COVID-19. CDR3 bases: TGTGCCAGCAGCAAACTAGCGGCACAGGGGACCCAGTACTTC. Its protein is CASSKLAAQGTQYF.